This T cell receptor (beta chain) derives from a study of control samples from healthy donors and cancer patients. The assay was immunoSEQ multiplex PCR, and TCRdb's table has in-frame clones only and misses some. Here the sample spans 130,000 to 150,000 clones, around 90% being singletons. Regarding this clone: Other DNA sequences in this specimen translate into the identical CDR3.

CDR3 size: 15 residues. From germline, CDR1 is MRHNA and CDR2 SNTAGT. Trimming pared 0 bases from V and 0 bases from J, leaving 7 bases between. Sequencing was done on a sample of blood. The origin of this receptor is a man aged 25 to 40 in good health. J is TRBJ2-3 and V is TRBV6-4, with D perhaps TRBD2 (5 bases). Written as DNA, the CDR3 is TGTGCCAGCAGTGACTCGGGCGGGAGCACAGATACGCAGTATTTT. This encodes CASSDSGGSTDTQYF.